This TCR beta chain was found in a study of blood T cell repertoires in COVID-19. TCRdb's table, derived via immunoSEQ multiplex PCR, lists solely in-frame clones and lacks some. The sample yields about 220,000 clones, less than 85% seen once. Germline CDR1 is SGHNT and CDR2 is YENEEA. CDR3 length equals 13 residues. The germline V and J ends were trimmed by 5 bases and 6 bases, with 13 bases remaining between them. The sequence was obtained from an elderly woman with acute or convalescent COVID-19. The specimen sequenced was peripheral blood. The rearrangement links TRBV11-3 to TRBJ2-5, with unresolved D. CDR3 amino acids: CASSAPSEKTQYF. CDR3 nucleotides: TGTGCCAGCAGCGCACCCTCGGAGAAGACCCAGTACTTC.